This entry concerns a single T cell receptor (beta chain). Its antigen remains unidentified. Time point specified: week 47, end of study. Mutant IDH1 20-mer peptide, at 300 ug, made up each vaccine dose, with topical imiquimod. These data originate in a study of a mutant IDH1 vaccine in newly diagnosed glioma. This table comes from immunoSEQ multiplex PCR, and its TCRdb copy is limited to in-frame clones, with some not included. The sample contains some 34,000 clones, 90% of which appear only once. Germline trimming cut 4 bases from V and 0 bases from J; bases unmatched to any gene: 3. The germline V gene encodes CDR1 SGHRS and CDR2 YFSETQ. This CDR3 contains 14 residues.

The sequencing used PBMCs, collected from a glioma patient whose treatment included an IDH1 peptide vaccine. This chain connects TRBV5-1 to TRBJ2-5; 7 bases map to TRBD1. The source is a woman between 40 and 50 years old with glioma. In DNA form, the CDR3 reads TGCGCCAGCAGCCAGGGACAGAACCAAGAGACCCAGTACTTC. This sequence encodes CASSQGQNQETQYF.